This passage covers 25 T cell receptor beta chains from one sample sequenced in a study of PD-1 blockade in classical Hodgkin lymphoma. Using immunoSEQ multiplex PCR, the repertoire was profiled, and TCRdb retains in-frame clones only, with some absent. This sample yields about 85,000 clones, of which about nine tenths are seen a single time; approximately 2.6% belongs to the top ten. After autologous stem cell transplantation all patients relapsed, and prior brentuximab vedotin exposure differed between cohorts. Sequencing used peripheral blood mononuclear cells (PBMCs), obtained before the second cycle of nivolumab. The source of these receptors is a human donor with classical Hodgkin lymphoma.

The gene calls are TRBV6-1 and TRBJ2-7; the D gene could be TRBD1 or TRBD2 (7 bases each). CDR3 length: 15 residues. V lost 2 bases and J lost 6, with 17 bases in between. Germline V lookup: CDR1 MNHNS, CDR2 SASEGT. The CDR3 is CASSELWGGTVEQYF. For the CDR3, the DNA is TGTGCCAGCAGTGAATTATGGGGGGGGACAGTCGAGCAGTACTTC.

The rearrangement joins TRBV28 to TRBJ2-1; possible D gene TRBD1, 5 bases. There are 15 residues in the CDR3. Trimming removed 10 bases at V and 4 bases at J, with 20 bases between. Germline V lookup: CDR1 MDHEN, CDR2 SYDVKM. CDR3 coding DNA: TGTGCCACCCTCTGGGGCAGTGCGCGTTACAATGAGCAGTTCTTC. This codes for CATLWGSARYNEQFF.

The genes are TRBV6-5 and TRBJ2-7; 8 bases agree with TRBD2. V trimming: 6 bases; J trimming: 0 bases; junction bases outside the gene matches: 7. The CDR3 has 15 amino acids. The germline gives CDR1 MNHEY, CDR2 SVGAGI. CDR3 residues: CASRKLADSSYEQYF. The CDR3 DNA reads TGTGCCAGCAGAAAACTAGCGGATTCCTCCTACGAGCAGTACTTC.

The chain couples TRBV27 to TRBJ1-2; 7 nucleotides align to TRBD1. This CDR3 contains 16 residues. V lost 6 bases, J lost 6 bases, and 16 bases stayed unmatched. Per the germline V gene, CDR1 is MNHEY and CDR2 is SMNVEV (reference sequence). CDR3 coding DNA: TGTGCCAGCAGCAGACAGGGTCCGCGGACAGGACATGGCTACACCTTC. Residues: CASSRQGPRTGHGYTF.

This chain connects TRBV19 to TRBJ1-5, with 9 bases matching TRBD1. V was pared by 5 bases and J by 7 bases, with 15 bases of the junction left unmatched. CDR1 LNHDA and CDR2 SQIVND come from the germline V gene (reference sequence). The CDR3 spans 17 residues. The CDR3 reads CASSRLPTGGKGQPQHF. The CDR3 DNA reads as TGTGCCAGTAGTCGACTCCCCACAGGGGGCAAGGGGCAGCCCCAGCATTTT.

The rearrangement joins TRBV6-1 to TRBJ1-4; weak D call: TRBD1 (5 bases). Between the trimmed V and J ends, which lost 6 bases and 8 bases, there was a span of 16 bases. The length of the CDR3 is 14 residues. Germline V lookup: CDR1 MNHNS, CDR2 SASEGT. CDR3 DNA: TGTGCCAGCAGGCCGGGCAGGGTCGCGGAAAAACTGTTTTTT. It specifies CASRPGRVAEKLFF.

V gene TRBV2 combines with J gene TRBJ2-3, with 9 nucleotides matching TRBD2. The junction had 16 bases not matched to a gene; V was cut back by 5 bases and J by 4 bases. This CDR3 is 18 amino acids long. The germline CDR1 and CDR2 sequences are SNHLY and FYNNEI. CDR3 sequence (DNA): TGTGCCAGCAGTACGGGACTAGCCGCCACAACCACCCCAGATACGCAGTATTTT. Amino acids: CASSTGLAATTTPDTQYF.

This chain uses TRBV7-9 with TRBJ2-7; D is possibly TRBD1 or TRBD2 (5 bases each). This CDR3 has 15 amino acids. V lost 2 bases and J lost 7, with 18 bases in between. CDR1 and CDR2 (germline): SEHNR, FQNEAQ (reference sequence). The CDR3 reads CASSLLGPAPGEQYF. The CDR3 DNA sequence: TGTGCCAGCAGCTTATTGGGACCGGCCCCTGGAGAGCAGTACTTC.

V usage is TRBV28 and J usage is TRBJ1-5; 12 nucleotides agree with TRBD1. The trim removed 6 bases at V and 0 bases at J, leaving 6 bases unmatched. Germline-derived CDR1 and CDR2 are MDHEN and SYDVKM. This CDR3 has 17 residues. DNA of the CDR3: TGTGCCAGCAGCCTGGGACAGGGGGCTTTTAGCAATCAGCCCCAGCATTTT. The encoded protein is CASSLGQGAFSNQPQHF.

The chain has TRBV7-3 and TRBJ2-1; D gene uncertain. Between the trimmed V and J ends, which lost 4 bases and 7 bases, there was a span of 8 bases. There are 12 residues in the CDR3. From germline, CDR1 is SGHTA and CDR2 FQGTGA. The CDR3: CASSSSPNEQFF. The CDR3 nucleotides read TGTGCCAGCAGCTCCTCACCAAATGAGCAGTTCTTC.

The chain uses TRBV2 and TRBJ2-3; TRBD2 matches at 7 bases. The germline V gene encodes CDR1 SNHLY and CDR2 FYNNEI. There are 15 residues in the CDR3. J gave up 3 bases and V 11 bases, and 14 bases lay outside the gene matches. The CDR3 DNA reads as TGTGCCTGTGCCCAGGGCGGGAGTTTGACAGATACGCAGTATTTT. It is translated as CACAQGGSLTDTQYF.

The V gene is TRBV10-2, the J gene TRBJ2-7; D is ambiguous. The length of the CDR3 is 11 residues. Germline V gene sequence: CDR1 WSHSY, CDR2 SAAADI. Trimming cost V 6 bases and J 5 bases, with 8 bases left between them. The CDR3, as DNA: TGCGCCAGCAGCAAGGGCGACGAGCAGTACTTC. Its protein product is CASSKGDEQYF.

This clone has more than one count but fewer than ten. V gene TRBV30 combines with J gene TRBJ2-7, with 14 positions matching TRBD2. Germline CDR1 GTSNPN, CDR2 SVGIG (reference sequence). V was pared by 0 bases and J by 9 bases, with 10 bases of the junction left unmatched. This CDR3 has 16 amino acids. This CDR3 reads CAWSVRPRLAGGGQYF. DNA of the CDR3: TGTGCCTGGAGTGTACGACCGAGACTAGCGGGAGGGGGGCAGTACTTC.

The V call is TRBV4-2, the J call TRBJ2-3; D perhaps matches TRBD2 (6 bases). V was clipped by 7 bases and J by 2 bases, with 13 bases between them. The V gene's germline CDR1 is LGHNA and CDR2 YNFKEQ. This CDR3 has 14 amino acids. In DNA, the CDR3 is TGTGCCAGCATGTATAGCGGTTTCACAGATACGCAGTATTTT. Translated: CASMYSGFTDTQYF.

This clone was observed a single time. The genes are TRBV19 and TRBJ2-1; D unresolved. V was cut by 3 bases and J by 2 bases, with 11 bases left in between. This CDR3 region has 15 residues. CDR1 and CDR2 (germline): LNHDA, SQIVND (reference sequence). This CDR3 reads CASSITRLPYNEQFF. CDR3 DNA: TGTGCCAGTAGTATCACCAGACTCCCCTACAATGAGCAGTTCTTC.

CDR3 nucleotide sequence: TGCGCCAGCAGCATCGGGACTAGCGGGAGTCTCGACGAGCAGTACTTC. Residues: CASSIGTSGSLDEQYF. This chain uses TRBV5-1 with TRBJ2-7, with 14 positions matching TRBD2. V was pared by 4 bases and J by 5 bases, with 8 bases of the junction left unmatched. The CDR3 runs 16 residues. Per germline, CDR1 SGHRS and CDR2 YFSETQ.

As to this clone: One junction end does not reproduce the germline sequence, and a read error may be involved. The J gene is TRBJ1-1, the V gene TRBV10-3, with D possibly being TRBD1 (5 bases). Germline-derived CDR1 and CDR2 are ENHRY and SYGVKD. The CDR3 has 13 amino acids. For the CDR3, the DNA is TGTGCCATCAGTGACAGGGTGAAAACTGAAGCTTTCTTT. Amino acid sequence: CAISDRVKTEAFF.

The chain carries TRBV9 and TRBJ2-3; D is uncertain. The CDR3 has 14 amino acids. Trimming shortened V by 0 bases and J by 6 bases, and 11 bases separated the two germline ends. CDR1 SGDLS and CDR2 YYNGEE come from the germline V gene. Here the CDR3 DNA reads TGTGCCAGCAGCGTAGGGCGAAATACCGATACGCAGTATTTT. Protein sequence: CASSVGRNTDTQYF. Combining the CDR3 with reference TRBV9 and TRBJ2-3 gives the whole variable domain DSGVTQTPKHLITATGQRVTLRCSPRSGDLSVYWYQQSLDQGLQFLIQYYNGEERAKGNILERFSAQQFPDLHSELNLSSLELGDSALYFCASSVGRNTDTQYFGPGTRLTVL.

This chain joins TRBV6-5 and TRBJ1-1; a weak D match, TRBD1 (6 bases). The CDR3 extends over 16 amino acids. CDR1 and CDR2 (germline): MNHEY, SVGAGI. Trimming pared 0 bases from V and 2 bases from J, leaving 13 bases between. The CDR3 DNA reads TGTGCCAGCAGTTACTCGAAGGGGGGGAGCAACACTGAAGCTTTCTTT. It translates to CASSYSKGGSNTEAFF.

The chain joins TRBV5-1 to TRBJ1-2; 9 nucleotides line up with TRBD1. The germline gives CDR1 SGHRS, CDR2 YFSETQ. The CDR3 is 14 residues long. V lost 4 bases, J lost 8 bases, and 9 bases stayed unmatched. For the CDR3, the DNA is TGCGCCAGCAGCACCAGGGACAGGGAAGGGGGCTACACCTTC. Its protein is CASSTRDREGGYTF.

This chain connects TRBV9 to TRBJ1-2; no clear D gene. CDR3 length equals 13 residues. Trimming took 4 bases from V and 8 from J, leaving 15 bases between them. Germline values: CDR1 SGDLS, CDR2 YYNGEE. This chain's CDR3 is CASSPSSQEGYTF. The CDR3 DNA sequence: TGTGCCAGCAGCCCCTCGTCGCAGGAAGGCTACACCTTC.

The genes are TRBV19 and TRBJ1-1; D might be TRBD1 (6 bases). The V gene's germline CDR1 is LNHDA and CDR2 SQIVND (reference sequence). This CDR3 spans 15 amino acids. Trimming left V 8 bases short and J 1 base short, with 17 bases between. In nucleotides, the CDR3 is TGTGCCAGTTTGGGGGCCCCTAGGGCGAACACTGAAGCTTTCTTT. Its translation: CASLGAPRANTEAFF.

The rearrangement links TRBV6-6 to TRBJ2-5; the D is unclear. The V end was cut by 6 bases, the J end by 2 bases, with 13 bases between. Germline CDR1 MNHNY, CDR2 SVGAGI (reference sequence). This CDR3 is 14 amino acids long. The CDR3 nucleotides read TGTGCCAGCAGAACCCCCTACACACAAGAGACCCAGTACTTC. It translates to CASRTPYTQETQYF.

The chain combines TRBV12-5 with TRBJ2-1; 8 bases map to TRBD1. Germline V gene sequence: CDR1 LGHNT, CDR2 FRNRAP. This CDR3 has 15 amino acids. The ends lost 3 bases at V and 6 bases at J; junction bases unmatched: 7. CDR3 sequence reads: CASGFVQGAVNEQFF. The CDR3 DNA reads as TGTGCTAGTGGTTTCGTGCAGGGGGCGGTCAATGAGCAGTTCTTC. The complete variable domain, with remaining parts taken from reference TRBV12-5 and TRBJ2-1, reads DARVTQTPRHKVTEMGQEVTMRCQPILGHNTVFWYRQTMMQGLELLAYFRNRAPLDDSGMPKDRFSAEMPDATLATLKIQPSEPRDSAVYFCASGFVQGAVNEQFFGPGTRLTVL.

The genes are TRBV5-1 and TRBJ2-1; D uncertain. Germline V gives CDR1 SGHRS, CDR2 YFSETQ. The CDR3 totals 15 residues. The V gene lost 0 bases and the J gene lost 5 bases, with 12 bases spanning the gap. In nucleotides, the CDR3 is TGCGCCAGCAGCTTGGTTTCGGCAGATCACAATGAGCAGTTCTTC. It yields the protein CASSLVSADHNEQFF.